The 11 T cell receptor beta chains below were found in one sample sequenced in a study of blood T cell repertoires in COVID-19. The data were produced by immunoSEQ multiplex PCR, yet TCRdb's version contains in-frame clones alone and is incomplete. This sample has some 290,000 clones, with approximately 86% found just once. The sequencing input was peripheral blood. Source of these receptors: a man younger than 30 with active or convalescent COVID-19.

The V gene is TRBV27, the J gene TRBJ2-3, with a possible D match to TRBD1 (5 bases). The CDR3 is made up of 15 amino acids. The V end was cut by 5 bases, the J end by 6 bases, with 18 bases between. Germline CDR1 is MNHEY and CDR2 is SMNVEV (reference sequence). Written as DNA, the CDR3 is TGTGCCAGCAGTCTAGGGGTACAGGCCCCGGATACGCAGTATTTT. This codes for CASSLGVQAPDTQYF.

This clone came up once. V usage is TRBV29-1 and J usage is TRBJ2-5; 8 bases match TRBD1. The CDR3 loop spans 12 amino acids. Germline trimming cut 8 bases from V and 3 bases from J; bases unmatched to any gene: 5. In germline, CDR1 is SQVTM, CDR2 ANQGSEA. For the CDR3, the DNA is TGCAGCTCGGGACAGGCTGAAGAGACCCAGTACTTC. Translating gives CSSGQAEETQYF.

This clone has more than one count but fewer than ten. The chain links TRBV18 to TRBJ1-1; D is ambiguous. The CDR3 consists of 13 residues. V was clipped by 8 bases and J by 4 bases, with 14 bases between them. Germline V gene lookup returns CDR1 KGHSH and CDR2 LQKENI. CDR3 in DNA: TGTGCCAGCCAATCCCTAGGAAGCACTGAAGCTTTCTTT. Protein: CASQSLGSTEAFF.

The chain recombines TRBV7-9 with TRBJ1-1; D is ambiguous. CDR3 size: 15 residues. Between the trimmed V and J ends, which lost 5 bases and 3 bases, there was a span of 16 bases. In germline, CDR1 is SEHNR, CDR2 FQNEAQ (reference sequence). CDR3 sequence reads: CASSLNGVEDTEAFF. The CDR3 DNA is TGTGCCAGCAGCCTCAACGGGGTGGAGGACACTGAAGCTTTCTTT.

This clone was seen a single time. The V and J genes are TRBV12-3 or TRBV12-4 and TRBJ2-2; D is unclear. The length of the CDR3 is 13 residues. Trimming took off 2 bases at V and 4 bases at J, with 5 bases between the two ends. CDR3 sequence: CASSLSRTGELFF. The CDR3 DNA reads TGTGCCAGCAGTTTATCCCGCACCGGGGAGCTGTTTTTT.

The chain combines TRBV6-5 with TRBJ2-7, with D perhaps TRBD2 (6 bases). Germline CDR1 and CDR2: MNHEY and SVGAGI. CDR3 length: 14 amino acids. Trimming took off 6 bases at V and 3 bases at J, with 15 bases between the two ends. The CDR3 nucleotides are TGTGCCAGCAGCAGTCGGACGGGACTCTACGAGCAGTACTTC. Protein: CASSSRTGLYEQYF.

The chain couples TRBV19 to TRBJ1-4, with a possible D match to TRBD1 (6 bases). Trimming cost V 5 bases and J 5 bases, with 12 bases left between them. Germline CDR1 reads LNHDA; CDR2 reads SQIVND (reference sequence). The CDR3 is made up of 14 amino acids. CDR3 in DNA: TGTGCCAGTAGTCTCAGGGGTTCCAATGAAAAACTGTTTTTT. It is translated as CASSLRGSNEKLFF.

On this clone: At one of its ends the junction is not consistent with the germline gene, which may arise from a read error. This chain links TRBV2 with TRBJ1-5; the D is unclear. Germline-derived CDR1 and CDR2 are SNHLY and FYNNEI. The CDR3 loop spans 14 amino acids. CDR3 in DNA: TGTGCCAGCAGCGAAGCAGGACCGGGACAGCCCCAGCATTTT. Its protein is CASSEAGPGQPQHF.

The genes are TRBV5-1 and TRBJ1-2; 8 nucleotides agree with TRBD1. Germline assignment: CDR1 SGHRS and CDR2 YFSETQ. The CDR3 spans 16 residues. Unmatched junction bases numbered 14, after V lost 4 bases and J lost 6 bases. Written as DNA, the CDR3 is TGCGCCAGCAGCCCAGGGACAGGTATTGCCCCCGATGGCTACACCTTC. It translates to CASSPGTGIAPDGYTF.

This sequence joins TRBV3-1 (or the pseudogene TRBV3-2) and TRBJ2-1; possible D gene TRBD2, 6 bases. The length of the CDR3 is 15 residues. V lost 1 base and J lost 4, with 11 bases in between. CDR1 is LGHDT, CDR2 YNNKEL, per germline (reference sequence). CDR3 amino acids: CASSQGGDTYNEQFF. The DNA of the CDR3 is TGTGCCAGCAGCCAAGGGGGGGATACATACAATGAGCAGTTCTTC.

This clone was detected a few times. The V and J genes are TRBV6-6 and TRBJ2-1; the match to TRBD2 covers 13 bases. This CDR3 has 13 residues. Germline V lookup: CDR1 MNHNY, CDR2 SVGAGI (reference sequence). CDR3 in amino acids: CATGTSGINEQFF. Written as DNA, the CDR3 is TGTGCGACCGGGACTAGCGGGATAAATGAGCAGTTCTTC.